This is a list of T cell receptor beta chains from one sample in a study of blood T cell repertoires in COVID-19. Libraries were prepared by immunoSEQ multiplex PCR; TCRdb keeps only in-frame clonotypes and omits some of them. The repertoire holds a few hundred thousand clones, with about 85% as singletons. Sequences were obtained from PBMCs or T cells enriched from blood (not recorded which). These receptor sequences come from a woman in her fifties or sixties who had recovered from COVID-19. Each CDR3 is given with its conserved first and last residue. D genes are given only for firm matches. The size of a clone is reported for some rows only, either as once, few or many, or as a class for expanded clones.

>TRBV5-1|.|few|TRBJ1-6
CASSRAVAGAYNSPLHF
TGCGCCAGCAGCCGAGCGGTAGCGGGCGCCTATAATTCACCCCTCCACTTT
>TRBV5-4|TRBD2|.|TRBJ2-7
CASSLLKLAGVSHEQYF
TGTGCCAGCAGCTTGCTTAAGCTAGCGGGAGTATCTCACGAGCAGTACTTC
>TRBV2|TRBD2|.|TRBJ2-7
CASSVGLAGEQYF
TGTGCCAGCAGTGTGGGTCTAGCGGGCGAGCAGTACTTC
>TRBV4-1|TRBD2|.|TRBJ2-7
CASSQARASGSSYEQYF
TGCGCCAGCAGCCAAGCTAGGGCCAGCGGGAGCTCCTACGAGCAGTACTTC
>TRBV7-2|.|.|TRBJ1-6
CASRSPGLTLNSPLHF
TGTGCCAGCAGGAGCCCGGGACTCACCCTCAATTCACCCCTCCACTTT
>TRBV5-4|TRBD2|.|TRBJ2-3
CASSLAGVADTQYF
TGTGCCAGCAGTCTAGCGGGAGTGGCAGATACGCAGTATTTT
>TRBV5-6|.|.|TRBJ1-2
CASSFLAAHYGYTF
TGTGCCAGCAGCTTTCTCGCGGCACACTATGGCTACACCTTC
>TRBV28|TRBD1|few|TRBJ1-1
CASIARQGRDTEAFF
TGTGCCAGCATCGCTAGACAGGGGCGGGACACTGAAGCTTTCTTT
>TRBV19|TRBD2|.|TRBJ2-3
CASKLAGAADTQYF
TGTGCCAGTAAACTAGCGGGAGCCGCAGATACGCAGTATTTT
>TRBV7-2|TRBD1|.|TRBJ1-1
CASRRSGGTANTEAFF
TGTGCCAGCAGGAGAAGTGGCGGGACAGCAAACACTGAAGCTTTCTTT
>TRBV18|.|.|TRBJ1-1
CASSPREGGGATEAFF
TGTGCCAGCTCACCCCGAGAGGGCGGAGGGGCCACTGAAGCTTTCTTT
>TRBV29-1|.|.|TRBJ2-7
CSVEGDRSYSYEQYF
TGCAGCGTTGAAGGTGACAGAAGCTACTCCTACGAGCAGTACTTC
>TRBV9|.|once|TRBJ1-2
CASSVGASNYGYTF
TGTGCCAGCAGCGTGGGAGCTTCTAACTATGGCTACACCTTC
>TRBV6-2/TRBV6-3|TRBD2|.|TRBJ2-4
CASSYWAGGPRSKNIQYF
TGTGCCAGCAGTTACTGGGCGGGAGGGCCTCGGTCCAAAAACATTCAGTACTTC
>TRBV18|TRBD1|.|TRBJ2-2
CASSPGTGNTGELFF
TGTGCCAGCTCACCCGGGACAGGGAACACCGGGGAGCTGTTTTTT
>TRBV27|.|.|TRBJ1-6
CASSLAGEGGSPLHF
TGTGCCAGCAGTTTAGCGGGGGAGGGAGGATCACCCCTCCACTTT
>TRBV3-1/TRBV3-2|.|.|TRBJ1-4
CASSQAAEVWSGGNEKLFF
TGTGCCAGCAGCCAAGCGGCTGAGGTTTGGAGCGGGGGAAATGAAAAACTGTTTTTT
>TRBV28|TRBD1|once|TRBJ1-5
CASNTGGGQPQHF
TGTGCCAGCAACACAGGGGGCGGTCAGCCCCAGCATTTT
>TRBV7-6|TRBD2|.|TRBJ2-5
CASSLEGSGSWKTQYF
TGTGCCAGCAGCTTAGAGGGTAGCGGGAGCTGGAAGACCCAGTACTTC
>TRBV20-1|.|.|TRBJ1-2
CSAPAGYGYTF
TGCAGTGCTCCGGCAGGCTATGGCTACACCTTC
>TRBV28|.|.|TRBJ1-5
CASSPPSRRAGNQPQHF
TGTGCCAGCAGCCCCCCGAGCCGGAGGGCAGGCAATCAGCCCCAGCATTTT
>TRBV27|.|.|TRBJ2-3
CASSSLRERTDTQYF
TGTGCCAGCAGTTCCCTCCGGGAAAGGACAGATACGCAGTATTTT
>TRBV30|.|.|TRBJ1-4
CAWSAGVGTNEKLFF
TGTGCCTGGAGTGCCGGAGTAGGAACTAATGAAAAACTGTTTTTT
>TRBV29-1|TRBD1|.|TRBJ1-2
CSGKSDRGGFGYTF
TGCAGCGGTAAATCCGACAGGGGAGGTTTTGGCTACACCTTC
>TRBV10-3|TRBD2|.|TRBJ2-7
CAISEGTIYYEQYF
TGTGCCATCAGTGAGGGGACTATCTACTACGAGCAGTACTTC
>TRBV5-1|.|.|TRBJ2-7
CASSLVGQTYEQYF
TGCGCCAGCAGCTTGGTTGGGCAAACCTACGAGCAGTACTTC
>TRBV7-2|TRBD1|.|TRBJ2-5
CASSLTRTGNQETQYF
TGTGCCAGCAGCTTAACTCGGACAGGGAATCAAGAGACCCAGTACTTC
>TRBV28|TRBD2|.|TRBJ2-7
CASSLVFGWRESNEQYF
TGTGCCAGCAGTTTAGTTTTCGGATGGCGGGAGAGTAACGAGCAGTACTTC
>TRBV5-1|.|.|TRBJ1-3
CASSLEGQGNTIYF
TGCGCCAGCAGCCTGGAAGGACAAGGAAACACCATATATTTT
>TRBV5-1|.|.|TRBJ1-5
CASSQYAGSNQPQHF
TGCGCCAGCAGCCAATATGCGGGGAGCAATCAGCCCCAGCATTTT
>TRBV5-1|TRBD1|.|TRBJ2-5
CASSAAPGQQETQYF
TGCGCCAGCAGCGCAGCGCCGGGACAGCAAGAGACCCAGTACTTC
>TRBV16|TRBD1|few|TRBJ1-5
CASSQGQGSGQPQHF
TGTGCCAGCAGCCAAGGACAGGGGTCAGGTCAGCCCCAGCATTTT
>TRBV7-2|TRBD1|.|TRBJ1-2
CASSPQGQGVFGYTF
TGTGCCAGCAGCCCCCAAGGACAGGGGGTGTTTGGCTACACCTTC
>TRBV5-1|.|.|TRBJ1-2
CASSRGEIYGYTF
TGCGCCAGCTCTAGGGGTGAGATCTATGGCTACACCTTC
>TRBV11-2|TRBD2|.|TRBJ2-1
CASSPGIGRALYNEQFF
TGTGCCAGCAGCCCAGGCATCGGGAGGGCCTTATACAATGAGCAGTTCTTC
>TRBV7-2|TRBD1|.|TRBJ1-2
CASSFGTGYGYTF
TGTGCCAGCAGCTTTGGGACAGGGTATGGCTACACCTTC
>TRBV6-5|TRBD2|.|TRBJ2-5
CAAGRWQETQYF
TGTGCTGCCGGGAGGTGGCAAGAGACCCAGTACTTC
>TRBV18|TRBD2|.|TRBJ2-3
CASSRELAGVGTDTQYF
TGTGCCAGCTCTAGAGAGCTAGCGGGAGTTGGCACAGATACGCAGTATTTT
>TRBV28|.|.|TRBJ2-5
CAIGQLGETQYF
TGTGCCATAGGCCAACTAGGGGAGACCCAGTACTTC
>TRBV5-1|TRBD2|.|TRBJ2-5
CASSFGLAAYQETQYF
TGCGCCAGCAGCTTCGGCCTAGCGGCATACCAAGAGACCCAGTACTTC
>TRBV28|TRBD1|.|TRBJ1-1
CASSPGTGNTEAFF
TGTGCCAGCAGCCCCGGGACAGGGAACACTGAAGCTTTCTTT
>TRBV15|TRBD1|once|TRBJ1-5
CATSEGQGIDQPQHF
TGTGCCACCAGCGAGGGACAGGGGATTGATCAGCCCCAGCATTTT
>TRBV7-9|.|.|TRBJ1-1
CASSSMGGTEAFF
TGTGCCAGCAGCTCCATGGGGGGGACTGAAGCTTTCTTT
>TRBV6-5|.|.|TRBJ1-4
CASRSGFATNEKLFF
TGTGCCAGCAGGTCAGGGTTTGCAACTAATGAAAAACTGTTTTTT
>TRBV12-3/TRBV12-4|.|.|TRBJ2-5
CASQGLGETQYF
TGTGCCAGTCAAGGACTGGGGGAGACCCAGTACTTC
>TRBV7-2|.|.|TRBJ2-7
CASSSSSYEQYF
TGTGCCAGCAGCTCTAGCTCCTACGAGCAGTACTTC
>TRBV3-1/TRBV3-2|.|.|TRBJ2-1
CASSQVKTGYNEQFF
TGTGCCAGCAGCCAAGTTAAAACGGGCTACAATGAGCAGTTCTTC
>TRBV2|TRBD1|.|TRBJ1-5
CASLAAGGSQPQHF
TGTGCCAGCCTGGCGGCAGGGGGCAGTCAGCCCCAGCATTTT
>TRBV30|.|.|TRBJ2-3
CAFRPGGAASTDTQYF
TGTGCCTTCCGGCCCGGAGGAGCGGCAAGCACAGATACGCAGTATTTT
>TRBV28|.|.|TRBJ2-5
CASSLRSVQETQYF
TGTGCCAGCAGTTTACGATCAGTCCAAGAGACCCAGTACTTC
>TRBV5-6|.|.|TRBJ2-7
CASTLVRGKYEQYF
TGTGCCAGCACCCTGGTCCGGGGTAAGTACGAGCAGTACTTC
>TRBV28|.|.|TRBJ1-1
CASSLLQENTEAFF
TGTGCCAGCAGTTTACTCCAGGAGAACACTGAAGCTTTCTTT
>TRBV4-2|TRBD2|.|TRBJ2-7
CASSQAYGRGSYEQYF
TGTGCCAGCAGCCAAGCCTATGGGAGGGGATCCTACGAGCAGTACTTC
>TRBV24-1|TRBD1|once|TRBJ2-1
CATEARQGISEQFF
TGTGCCACCGAGGCGAGACAGGGGATATCTGAGCAGTTCTTC
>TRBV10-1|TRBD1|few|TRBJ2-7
CASIERTGRKMSYEQYF
TGCGCCAGCATCGAGAGGACAGGGCGGAAGATGTCCTACGAGCAGTACTTC
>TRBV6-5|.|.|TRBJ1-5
CASSKQRNQPQHF
TGTGCCAGCAGTAAGCAGAGGAACCAGCCCCAGCATTTT
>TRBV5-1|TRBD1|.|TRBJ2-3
CASSYTDRGTDTQYF
TGCGCCAGCAGCTATACGGACAGGGGCACAGATACGCAGTATTTT
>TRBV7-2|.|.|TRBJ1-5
CASSLGYRRGSNQPQHF
TGTGCCAGCAGCTTAGGCTACAGGAGGGGTAGCAATCAGCCCCAGCATTTT